This record concerns one TCR beta chain sequence. Ten or more counts support this clone. No cognate antigen has been identified for it. Base qualities are missing; no much larger clone stands one base away. The entry originates in a study of metastatic and nonmetastatic thyroid tumors (dated by TCRdb to 2020 to 2022). About the study as a whole: Repertoires from peripheral blood and from tumor or nodule tissue samples of malignant and benign thyroid patients were compared.

General findings and caveats noted by the study authors: TCR beta diversity was reported as significantly higher in malignant tumors than in benign nodules, in both blood and tumor samples.

None of the patients had been given any treatment before thyroid surgery. Using T-cell receptor beta sequencing, the study looked back at clinical samples from patients collected from about 2012 to 2018. Library creation used PCR. The sample was run on an Illumina HiSeq 4000. High-throughput sequencing was used to profile the TCR beta-chain CDR3 region of each patient. In the paper's pipeline: A classifier to discriminate distant-metastatic papillary thyroid cancer patients was built from CDR3 differences across clinicopathological groups. Repertoire diversity was assessed with the Shannon index, and tumor-blood repertoire similarity with the Morisita-Horn index. TCRdb ran its own pipeline on the public reads, namely fastp trimming at Q25 and MiXCR clone calling, and kept in-frame beta chains. What appears here as the V and J calls and clone size reflects TCRdb's work, not the paper's. The sample table shows 85,000 to 100,000 clones, and over 9.5% are seen once. 11% of the sample is in the top ten clones.

Compared with germline, V lacks 5 bases and J lacks 0 bases; bases without a gene match: 1. Measured from the cysteine to the phenylalanine, the CDR3 is 13 residues long. Just the 39-base CDR3 DNA is kept, in frame starting at base 1. CDR1 DFQATT and CDR2 SNEGSKA are derived from the germline V gene (reference sequence). The chain joins TRBV20-1 to TRBJ1-1; the junction holds 9 bases that match TRBD1. Material: blood. The sequence was obtained from a female donor with papillary thyroid cancer or a benign thyroid nodule (not recorded which). Some clones in this sample may be carry-over from other donors' samples. At the DNA level, the sequence is TGCAGTGCTCACAGGGGGCTGAACACTGAAGCTTTCTTT. Its translation reads: CSAHRGLNTEAFF.